This T cell receptor (beta chain) was recovered during a study of blood T cell repertoires in COVID-19. Libraries were prepared by immunoSEQ multiplex PCR; TCRdb keeps only in-frame clonotypes and omits some of them. The sample yields 250,000 to 400,000 clones, approximately 88% seen once. V gave up 5 bases and J gave up 4 bases; unmatched junction bases: 12. The CDR3 covers 16 residues. Per the germline V gene, CDR1 is SGHTA and CDR2 is FQGNSA. The source of this sequence is a woman between 25 and 40 years old with COVID-19, enrolled during active disease. The V and J genes are TRBV7-2 and TRBJ1-2; 8 bases match TRBD1. The sample consisted of peripheral blood. CDR3 protein: CASSLDYGTGIYGYTF. For the CDR3, the DNA is TGTGCCAGCAGCCTAGATTATGGGACAGGCATCTATGGCTACACCTTC.